Listed here are 5 T cell receptor beta chains from one sample, sequenced in a study of T cell changes during pregnancy in multiple sclerosis. Assay used: immunoSEQ multiplex PCR; TCRdb lists only in-frame clones, some missing. The top ten clones hold about 4.3% of a sample with roughly 32,000 clones, 75% to 95% of them seen once. The sample in question was CD8+ T cells from peripheral blood mononuclear cells, obtained in the second trimester of pregnancy. All receptors come from a female donor in good health, enrolled as a control in a pregnancy study.

This clone appeared once. This chain connects TRBV27 to TRBJ2-3; 10 nucleotides line up with TRBD2. Germline V gene sequence: CDR1 MNHEY, CDR2 SMNVEV (reference sequence). This CDR3 contains 18 residues. With V trimmed by 2 bases and J by 1 base, 9 bases remained unmatched. DNA for the CDR3: TGTGCCAGCAGTTTAGCCCCCAAGCTAGCGGGGGGCACAGATACGCAGTATTTT. This codes for CASSLAPKLAGGTDTQYF.

The chain employs TRBV4-1 and TRBJ2-7; D perhaps matches TRBD2 (6 bases). Germline CDR1 and CDR2: MGHRA and YSYEKL. The CDR3 is 12 amino acids. V lost 4 bases to trimming and J lost 5 bases, with 9 bases between them. CDR3: CASSRGENEQYF. CDR3 sequence (DNA): TGCGCCAGCAGCCGGGGGGAGAACGAGCAGTACTTC.

This clone was seen a single time. V gene TRBV27 combines with J gene TRBJ2-7; tentatively, D is TRBD1 (5 bases). This CDR3 contains 16 residues. V dropped 5 bases and J dropped 1 base, with 18 bases sitting between them. CDR1 is MNHEY, CDR2 SMNVEV, per germline (reference sequence). CDR3 in DNA: TGTGCCAGCAGTCACCACTGGACACCACCTTCCTACGAGCAGTACTTC. Amino acid sequence: CASSHHWTPPSYEQYF.

The chain joins TRBV13 to TRBJ1-6; D is possibly TRBD1 (6 bases). With 4 bases removed from V and 10 bases from J, the gap between germline ends came to 17 bases. The CDR3 loop spans 15 amino acids. The germline CDR1 and CDR2 sequences are PRHDT and FYEKMQ (reference sequence). CDR3: CASSSTGGAESPLHF. The CDR3 coding sequence is TGTGCCAGCAGCTCTACGGGGGGCGCAGAATCACCCCTCCACTTT.

The chain combines TRBV5-1 with TRBJ2-7; TRBD1 matches at 7 bases. This CDR3 is built from 17 residues. Germline assignment: CDR1 SGHRS and CDR2 YFSETQ. Trimming took 4 bases from V and 3 from J; bases not matched to a gene: 16. CDR3 in amino acids: CASSPTKAGTAIYEQYF. The CDR3 DNA follows: TGCGCCAGCAGCCCGACGAAAGCCGGGACAGCGATCTACGAGCAGTACTTC.